This T cell receptor beta chain was obtained from a study of beta chain features in type 1 diabetes. As regards this clone: Its antigen is unidentified.

Sorting with CD45RO/CCR7/CD25/CD127/CD95/CD27 yielded naive, central memory, regulatory and stem-like memory CD4+ cells. Overall study findings and caveats: Sampled from patients, naive, central memory and Treg TCRB repertoires appeared more similar than those sampled from healthy donors. Across all four CD4+ subsets, people with type 1 diabetes showed modestly shorter TCRB CDR3s. Diminished insertions and augmented deletions at VDJ junctions characterized type 1 diabetes patients.

J gave up 4 bases and V 11 bases, and 4 bases lay outside the gene matches. This CDR3 has 12 residues. Germline values: CDR1 ENHRY, CDR2 SYGVKD. Expressed TCRB transcripts were sequenced after all isolated RNA was converted to cDNA. Generated by immunoSEQ multiplex PCR, the TCRdb table keeps only in-frame clones and is missing some. The sample comprises about 180,000 clones, about 7.8% of which are singletons, and approximately 0.93% rests with the top ten. The sequenced sample was central memory CD4+ T cells from blood. The TCR was taken from a woman aged 40 to 50 with type 1 diabetes. This sequence joins TRBV10-3 and TRBJ1-5; TRBD1 matches 8 bases. The CDR3 sequence: CASQGVNQPQHF. The CDR3 nucleotides read TGTGCCTCACAGGGGGTTAATCAGCCCCAGCATTTT.